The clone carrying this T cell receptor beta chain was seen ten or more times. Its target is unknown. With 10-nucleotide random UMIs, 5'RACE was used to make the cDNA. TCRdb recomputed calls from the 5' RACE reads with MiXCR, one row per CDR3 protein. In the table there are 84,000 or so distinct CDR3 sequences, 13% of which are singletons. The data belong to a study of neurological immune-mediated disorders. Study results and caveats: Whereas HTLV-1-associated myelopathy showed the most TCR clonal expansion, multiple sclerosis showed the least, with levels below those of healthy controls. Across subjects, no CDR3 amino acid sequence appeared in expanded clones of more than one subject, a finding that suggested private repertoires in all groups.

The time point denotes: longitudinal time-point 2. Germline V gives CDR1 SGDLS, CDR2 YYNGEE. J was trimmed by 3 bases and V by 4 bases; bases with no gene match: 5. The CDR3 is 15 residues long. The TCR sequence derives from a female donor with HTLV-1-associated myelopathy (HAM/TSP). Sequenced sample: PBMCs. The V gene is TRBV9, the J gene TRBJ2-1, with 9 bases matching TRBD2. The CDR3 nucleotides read TGTGCCAGCAGCCCCCGCGGGGGGGGCTACAATGAGCAGTTCTTC. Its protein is CASSPRGGGYNEQFF.